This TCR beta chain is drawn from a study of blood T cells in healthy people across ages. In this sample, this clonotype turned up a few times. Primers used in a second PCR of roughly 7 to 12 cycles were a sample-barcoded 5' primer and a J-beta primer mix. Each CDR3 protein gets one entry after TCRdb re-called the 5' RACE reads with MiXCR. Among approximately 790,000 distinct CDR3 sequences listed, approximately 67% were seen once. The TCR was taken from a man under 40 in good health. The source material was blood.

The CDR3 loop reads CSAQRQTQYF. CDR3 DNA sequence: TGCAGTGCACAAAGACAGACCCAGTACTTC. The chain is built from TRBV20-1 and TRBJ2-5; D not certain. This CDR3 region has 10 residues. Germline V gives CDR1 DFQATT, CDR2 SNEGSKA (reference sequence). V lost 6 bases to trimming and J lost 6 bases, with 8 bases between them.